The 17 T cell receptor beta chains in this list originate from one sample, sequenced in a study of blood T cell repertoires in COVID-19. The table came from immunoSEQ multiplex PCR; TCRdb's copy has only in-frame clones and leaves some out. The sample has tens of thousands of clones; approximately 90% are singletons. The sample comprised peripheral blood. The receptors were gathered from a human donor in a cohort sampled during active COVID-19.

The V gene is TRBV6-4, the J gene TRBJ1-5; 11 bases are shared with TRBD1. The CDR3 is 17 amino acids. CDR1 is MRHNA, CDR2 SNTAGT, per germline. The V segment lost 11 bases and the J segment 2 bases; nucleotides outside the gene matches: 14. CDR3 DNA: TGTGCCGGAGATTGGACAGGGGGCGAATCAGGCAATCAGCCCCAGCATTTT. Protein sequence: CAGDWTGGESGNQPQHF.

The chain combines TRBV7-2 with TRBJ1-3, with D possibly being TRBD1 (5 bases). This CDR3 contains 14 residues. CDR1 SGHTA and CDR2 FQGNSA come from the germline V gene. Trimming pared 4 bases from V and 4 bases from J, leaving 11 bases between. The CDR3 sequence: CASSSRQGGNTIYF. In DNA form, the CDR3 reads TGTGCCAGCAGCTCCCGGCAGGGCGGAAACACCATATATTTT.

This chain connects TRBV7-3 to TRBJ2-5; TRBD2 aligns across 8 bases. This CDR3 is built from 13 residues. After removal of 2 bases from V and 5 bases from J, the junction contained 1 base not matched to a gene. Germline CDR1 is SGHTA and CDR2 is FQGTGA. The CDR3 region has the DNA TGTGCCAGCAGCTTACAGCGGGAGGAGACCCAGTACTTC. Protein sequence: CASSLQREETQYF. Looking up the rest from reference TRBV7-3 and TRBJ2-5 gives the full variable domain: GAGVSQTPSNKVTEKGKYVELRCDPISGHTALYWYRQSLGQGPEFLIYFQGTGAADDSGLPNDRFFAVRPEGSVSTLKIQRTERGDSAVYLCASSLQREETQYFGPGTRLLVL.

The chain carries TRBV4-1 and TRBJ1-5; no clear D. Germline CDR1 and CDR2: MGHRA and YSYEKL. V was cut by 0 bases and J by 6 bases, with 9 bases left in between. CDR3 length equals 14 residues. The CDR3, as DNA: TGCGCCAGCAGCCAAGAATTGTCCATTCAGCCCCAGCATTTT. It encodes CASSQELSIQPQHF.

The V call is TRBV20-1, the J call TRBJ1-6, with 7 bases identical to TRBD1. Germline lookup yields CDR1 DFQATT and CDR2 SNEGSKA (reference sequence). CDR3 size: 13 residues. The ends lost 3 bases at V and 8 bases at J; junction bases unmatched: 4. CDR3 amino acids: CSASPRGDSPLHF. As DNA, the CDR3 is TGCAGTGCTAGTCCCAGGGGGGATTCACCCCTCCACTTT.

The chain recombines TRBV11-3 with TRBJ2-7; 9 bases line up with TRBD1. Trimming removed 5 bases from V and 2 bases from J; junction bases left unmatched: 7. The CDR3 totals 15 residues. The germline V gene encodes CDR1 SGHNT and CDR2 YENEEA. The CDR3 region has the DNA TGTGCCAGCAGCCGGGGACAGGGTGGGACCTACGAGCAGTACTTC. As protein: CASSRGQGGTYEQYF. The complete variable domain, with remaining parts taken from reference TRBV11-3 and TRBJ2-7, reads EAGVVQSPRYKIIEKKQPVAFWCNPISGHNTLYWYLQNLGQGPELLIRYENEEAVDDSQLPKDRFSAERLKGVDSTLKIQPAELGDSAVYLCASSRGQGGTYEQYFGPGTRLTVT.

As for this clone: Compared with germline, one end of the junction differs, possibly owing to a read error. The chain joins TRBV30 to TRBJ2-7; the match to TRBD2 covers 9 bases. Germline CDR1 reads GTSNPN; CDR2 reads SVGIG (reference sequence). This CDR3 contains 11 residues. This CDR3 reads CAWKEAGGPHF. The CDR3 DNA reads TGTGCCTGGAAAGAGGCGGGGGGGCCTCACTTC.

This clone came up a few times. The chain uses TRBV4-3 and TRBJ2-1; the D is unclear. The CDR3 has 16 residues. The V gene's germline CDR1 is LGHNA and CDR2 YSLEER. V lost 0 bases and J 6 bases, leaving 15 bases between the germline ends. CDR3 residues: CASSQDNVRFPNEQFF. The CDR3 DNA sequence: TGCGCCAGCAGCCAAGATAACGTTAGATTCCCCAATGAGCAGTTCTTC.

V gene TRBV27 combines with J gene TRBJ2-1; 7 nucleotides line up with TRBD2. CDR3 size: 14 residues. Per germline, CDR1 MNHEY and CDR2 SMNVEV (reference sequence). CDR3 sequence (DNA): TGTGCGACTCGGGCGGGAGTTGAGGACAATGAGCAGTTCTTC. Translating it yields CATRAGVEDNEQFF.

The V call is TRBV6-6, the J call TRBJ1-2; D is possibly TRBD1 (5 bases). Germline loops: CDR1 MNHNY, CDR2 SVGAGI (reference sequence). Trimming took off 8 bases at V and 1 base at J, with 14 bases between the two ends. The CDR3 has 14 amino acids. For the CDR3, the DNA is TGTGCCAGCGGGGCTTCCGCGAGTAACTATGGCTACACCTTC. This gives the protein CASGASASNYGYTF.

The chain couples TRBV6-1 to TRBJ1-5; 7 nucleotides align to TRBD1. After removal of 1 base from V and 10 bases from J, the junction contained 4 bases not matched to a gene. Germline V gives CDR1 MNHNS, CDR2 SASEGT. This CDR3 spans 13 amino acids. The CDR3 DNA reads TGTGCCAGCAGTGAAGTGGACAGGAACCCCCAGCATTTT. Translating it yields CASSEVDRNPQHF.

The V gene is TRBV5-4, the J gene TRBJ1-6, with TRBD1 as a possible D gene (6 bases). Between the trimmed V and J ends, which lost 4 bases and 7 bases, there was a span of 15 bases. The germline V gene encodes CDR1 SGHNT and CDR2 YYREEE (reference sequence). This CDR3 contains 15 residues. CDR3 residues: CASSGLGGGNSPLHF. In DNA form, the CDR3 reads TGTGCCAGCAGCGGCTTAGGGGGGGGAAATTCACCCCTCCACTTT.

The chain has TRBV2 and TRBJ2-2; no definite D call. Trimming left V 7 bases short and J 0 bases short, with 9 bases between. The CDR3 is made up of 14 amino acids. CDR1 and CDR2 from the germline V gene are SNHLY and FYNNEI. Here the CDR3 reads CASNPETNTGELFF. The DNA for the CDR3 is TGTGCCAGCAACCCGGAGACGAACACCGGGGAGCTGTTTTTT.

The V and J genes are TRBV5-1 and TRBJ2-3; 10 bases map to TRBD1. This CDR3 spans 15 amino acids. Unmatched junction bases numbered 3, after V lost 3 bases and J lost 2 bases. CDR1 is SGHRS, CDR2 YFSETQ, per germline. CDR3 coding DNA: TGCGCCAGCAGCTATGGGACAGGGGACACAGATACGCAGTATTTT. Its translation is CASSYGTGDTDTQYF.

V gene TRBV5-1 combines with J gene TRBJ2-1; D not resolved. Germline V gene sequence: CDR1 SGHRS, CDR2 YFSETQ. Deletions cut 1 base from V and 4 bases from J, with 3 bases between. The CDR3 contains 12 residues. The CDR3 protein is CASSLPYNEQFF. The CDR3 bases are TGCGCCAGCAGCTTGCCGTACAATGAGCAGTTCTTC.

The chain employs TRBV28 and TRBJ2-3; possibly TRBD2 for D (7 bases). Germline V gene sequence: CDR1 MDHEN, CDR2 SYDVKM. V was cut by 5 bases and J by 2 bases, with 17 bases left in between. The CDR3 length is 16 residues. The CDR3 sequence is CASSPLVRGLTDTQYF. DNA for the CDR3: TGTGCCAGCAGTCCTTTGGTGCGGGGGCTCACAGATACGCAGTATTTT. Supplemented by reference TRBV28 and TRBJ2-3, the full variable domain reads DVKVTQSSRYLVKRTGEKVFLECVQDMDHENMFWYRQDPGLGLRLIYFSYDVKMKEKGDIPEGYSVSREKKERFSLILESASTNQTSMYLCASSPLVRGLTDTQYFGPGTRLTVL.

J is TRBJ2-1 and V is TRBV29-1; weak D call: TRBD1 (5 bases). The V gene lost 4 bases and the J gene lost 9 bases, with 16 bases spanning the gap. Germline CDR1 reads SQVTM; CDR2 reads ANQGSEA. The CDR3 is 13 residues long. Here the CDR3 reads CSVGQPLVSEQFF. For the CDR3, the DNA is TGCAGCGTTGGACAGCCCCTAGTCAGTGAGCAGTTCTTC.